This T cell receptor (beta chain) was captured in a study of blood T cell repertoires in COVID-19. Overall study context: Whether acute or convalescent, the COVID-19 samples came from the United States, Italy and Spain. The cDNA or gDNA used as material had been derived from T cells, B-cell-depleted T cells, or PBMCs.

Germline V gene data show CDR1 as SGHRS and CDR2 as YFSETQ. The CDR3 has 14 amino acids. The junction had 3 bases not matched to a gene; V was cut back by 2 bases and J by 4 bases. Source study methods: Reference gene primer amplification gave estimated nucleated cell counts. Sequenced by immunoSEQ multiplex PCR; TCRdb stores in-frame clones only, minus some. The DNA was the basis for D and trimming; V, J and clone size are from that table. The sample gives approximately 80,000 clones, around 81% of which show up once; roughly 40% is in the top ten. This TCR came from a man at least 80 years old with acute or convalescent COVID-19. V and J are TRBV5-1 and TRBJ1-3, with TRBD1 matching 7 bases. What was sequenced was peripheral blood. In DNA, the CDR3 is TGCGCCAGCAGCTTCGGACAGGCCGGAAACACCATATATTTT. This codes for CASSFGQAGNTIYF.